This TCR beta chain was profiled in a study of siplizumab effects on memory and regulatory T cells. Study observations and caveats: Confirmation that proliferating Tregs from siplizumab cultures had suppressive function was not obtained. Unstimulated subsets were the mapping target of only a minor fraction of alloreactive clones.

On this clone: The antigen is unknown.

TCRdb's table, derived via immunoSEQ multiplex PCR, lists solely in-frame clones and lacks some. This sample carries nearly 85,000 clones, 95% of them seen once, and the ten largest clones take roughly 20%. Sequenced: CD8+ T cells sorted from blood. This receptor was obtained from a human donor in good health.

The CDR3 sequence: CASQAGSSYNEQFF. DNA for the CDR3: TGTGCCAGCCAAGCGGGAAGCTCCTACAATGAGCAGTTCTTC. This chain uses TRBV5-6 with TRBJ2-1; TRBD2 aligns across 7 bases. J was trimmed by 0 bases and V by 7 bases; bases with no gene match: 4. The CDR3 sequence is 14 residues long. Germline-derived CDR1 and CDR2 are SGHDT and YYEEEE.